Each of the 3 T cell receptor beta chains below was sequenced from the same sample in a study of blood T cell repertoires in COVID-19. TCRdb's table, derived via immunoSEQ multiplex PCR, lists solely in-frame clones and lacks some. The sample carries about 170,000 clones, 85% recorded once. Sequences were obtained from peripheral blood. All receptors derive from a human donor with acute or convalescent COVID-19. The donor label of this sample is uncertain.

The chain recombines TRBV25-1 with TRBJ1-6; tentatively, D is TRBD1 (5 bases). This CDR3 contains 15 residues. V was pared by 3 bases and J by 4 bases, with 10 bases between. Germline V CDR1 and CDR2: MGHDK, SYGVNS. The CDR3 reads CASSDPGRYNSPLHF. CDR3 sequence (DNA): TGTGCCAGCAGTGATCCAGGGCGTTATAATTCACCCCTCCACTTT.

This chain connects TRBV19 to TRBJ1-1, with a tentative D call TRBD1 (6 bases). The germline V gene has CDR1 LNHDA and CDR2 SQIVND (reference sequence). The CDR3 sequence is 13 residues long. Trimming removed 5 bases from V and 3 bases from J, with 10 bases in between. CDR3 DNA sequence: TGTGCCAGTAGTCGCTCAGGGGACACTGAAGCTTTCTTT. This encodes CASSRSGDTEAFF.

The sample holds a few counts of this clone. The CDR3 region has the DNA TGTGCCTGGAGTGGATATGGGACAGGGAGTAATCAGCCCCAGCATTTT. It encodes CAWSGYGTGSNQPQHF. The genes are TRBV30 and TRBJ1-5, with 9 bases identical to TRBD1. CDR3 length: 16 amino acids. From germline, CDR1 is GTSNPN and CDR2 SVGIG (reference sequence). Germline trimming cut 1 base from V and 4 bases from J; bases unmatched to any gene: 8.